The source of this TCR beta chain is a study of blood T cell repertoires in COVID-19. The overall study: Samples representing acute and convalescent COVID-19 were sourced from the United States, Italy and Spain.

In the original analysis: Reference gene primer amplification yielded estimated nucleated cell counts. Profiling relied on immunoSEQ multiplex PCR, and the TCRdb table lists in-frame clones only, not all of them. V and J calls and clone size are copied from that table; D and trimming were computed from the DNA. The sample lists fewer than 250,000 clones, 70% to 90% occurring once. Deletions cut 2 bases from V and 8 bases from J, with 9 bases between. Germline V gives CDR1 MNHNY, CDR2 SVGAGI (reference sequence). CDR3 size: 12 residues. The chain joins TRBV6-6 to TRBJ1-1; the D gene is possibly TRBD1 (5 bases). The TCR sequence derives from a woman between 65 and 79 years old with acute or convalescent COVID-19. Specimen: peripheral blood. The DNA of the CDR3 is TGTGCCAGCAGTTACGACAGATCCGAAGCTTTCTTT. Translated: CASSYDRSEAFF.